The TCR beta chain under discussion was sequenced for a study of shared clonotypes between healthy human individuals. The deep-level immunoSEQ assay was used. Profiled with immunoSEQ multiplex PCR; TCRdb holds only in-frame clones, not every one. The table includes some 700,000 clones, about 92% detected once. V lost 2 bases to trimming and J lost 3 bases, with 10 bases between them. The CDR3 extends over 14 amino acids. Germline V gene data show CDR1 as MNHEY and CDR2 as SMNVEV (reference sequence). The sequence came from a man younger than 35 in good health. Some clones in this sample may be carry-over from other donors' samples. The sequenced sample consisted of memory CD8+ T cells from PBMCs. Noted subset: CD45RO+ cells pooled with CCR7-negative TemRA cells. The J gene is TRBJ1-2, the V gene TRBV27; tentatively, D is TRBD1 (5 bases). CDR3 loop: CASSLRGLDYGYTF. The CDR3 coding sequence is TGTGCCAGCAGTTTAAGGGGTCTCGACTATGGCTACACCTTC.